The next 9 T cell receptor beta chains were all read from a single sample in a study of early T cells in non-severe SARS-CoV-2 infection. In TCRdb, the 5' RACE reads were re-called with MiXCR into one record per CDR3 protein. Seen here are tens of thousands of distinct CDR3 sequences, roughly 13% observed once, and the top ten hold roughly 8.3%. Sequencing was carried out using whole blood. The source of these receptors is an adult who was a healthcare worker with PCR-confirmed SARS-CoV-2 infection or an uninfected control (not recorded which).

The chain carries TRBV19 and TRBJ1-5, with TRBD1 identical over 7 bases. The CDR3 length is 16 residues. Germline V lookup: CDR1 LNHDA, CDR2 SQIVND (reference sequence). J was trimmed by 0 bases and V by 10 bases; bases with no gene match: 12. The CDR3 bases are TGTGCCACATCCGCGGGACAGCTGAATAGCAATCAGCCCCAGCATTTT. Translated, it gives CATSAGQLNSNQPQHF.

This clonotype was seen more than once but under ten times. The rearrangement links TRBV19 to TRBJ2-7; 7 nucleotides match TRBD2. CDR1 and CDR2 (germline): LNHDA, SQIVND (reference sequence). The J segment lost 4 bases and the V segment lost 2 bases, leaving 5 bases of the junction unmatched. This CDR3 is built from 14 residues. The CDR3 protein is CASSIKGAGYEQYF. As DNA, the CDR3 is TGTGCCAGTAGTATAAAGGGAGCGGGATACGAGCAGTACTTC.

This clonotype occurred a few times. The chain recombines TRBV7-9 with TRBJ1-5; TRBD1 agrees at 7 bases. Germline V CDR1 and CDR2: SEHNR, FQNEAQ (reference sequence). V shed 3 bases, J shed 2 bases, and the junction held 1 base outside the gene matches. The length of the CDR3 is 14 residues. The CDR3 DNA follows: TGTGCCAGCAGCTTCACAGGGGGCAATCAGCCCCAGCATTTT. It encodes CASSFTGGNQPQHF.

This clonotype showed up just a few times. The chain is built from TRBV2 and TRBJ1-3; TRBD1 agrees at 7 bases. The CDR3 is made up of 15 amino acids. With 6 bases clipped from V and 0 bases from J, the junction kept 5 bases outside the gene matches. From germline, CDR1 is SNHLY and CDR2 FYNNEI. Written as DNA, the CDR3 is TGTGCCAGCAGCTCTGACAGGGACTCTGGAAACACCATATATTTT. Its translation is CASSSDRDSGNTIYF. The full variable domain, its missing parts supplied by reference TRBV2 and TRBJ1-3, is EPEVTQTPSHQVTQMGQEVILRCVPISNHLYFYWYRQILGQKVEFLVSFYNNEISEKSEIFDDQFSVERPDGSNFTLKIRSTKLEDSAMYFCASSSDRDSGNTIYFGEGSWLTVV.

The gene calls are TRBV19 and TRBJ1-1, with D uncertain. Germline CDR1 is LNHDA and CDR2 is SQIVND (reference sequence). The CDR3 has 14 amino acids. Trimming took 5 bases from V and 0 from J, leaving 10 bases between them. CDR3 sequence reads: CASSFGRMNTEAFF. The CDR3 nucleotides read TGTGCCAGTAGTTTCGGACGCATGAACACTGAAGCTTTCTTT.

The genes are TRBV6-5 and TRBJ2-2, with 9 bases lining up with TRBD2. Germline V gene sequence: CDR1 MNHEY, CDR2 SVGAGI. J gave up 2 bases and V 6 bases, and 10 bases lay outside the gene matches. The CDR3 consists of 17 residues. Here the CDR3 DNA reads TGTGCCAGCAGCTCCGGACTAGCGCTGATTAACACCGGGGAGCTGTTTTTT. It encodes CASSSGLALINTGELFF.

The V gene is TRBV29-1, the J gene TRBJ2-3; 11 nucleotides line up with TRBD1. The length of the CDR3 is 13 residues. With V trimmed by 7 bases and J by 4 bases, 4 bases remained unmatched. Germline V CDR1 and CDR2: SQVTM, ANQGSEA. This CDR3 is CSGKGQGADTQYF. CDR3 bases: TGCAGCGGGAAGGGACAGGGGGCAGATACGCAGTATTTT.

In this sample, this clonotype turned up many times. V is TRBV20-1 and J is TRBJ2-2, with D possibly matching TRBD1 (5 bases). Germline V lookup: CDR1 DFQATT, CDR2 SNEGSKA (reference sequence). The CDR3 loop spans 14 amino acids. V was clipped by 4 bases and J by 0 bases, with 9 bases between them. This CDR3 reads CSAIDSANTGELFF. CDR3 nucleotide sequence: TGCAGTGCTATTGACAGCGCGAACACCGGGGAGCTGTTTTTT.

This clonotype was recorded at least ten times. The CDR3 sequence is CASSRGTSIYNEQFF. CDR3 in DNA: TGTGCCAGCAGCAGAGGGACTAGCATTTACAATGAGCAGTTCTTC. The chain carries TRBV14 and TRBJ2-1; 9 nucleotides match TRBD2. V was pared by 5 bases and J by 4 bases, with 6 bases of the junction left unmatched. This CDR3 has 15 residues. The germline CDR1 and CDR2 sequences are SGHDN and FVKESK.